The 32 T cell receptor beta chains reported below all come from one sample, sequenced in a study of identical twins. TCRdb reanalysed the 5' RACE reads using MiXCR and keeps one entry per CDR3 protein. The sample has over 200,000 distinct CDR3 sequences; 8% to 11% are singletons. Material: memory T cells sorted from blood. These receptors were obtained from a middle-aged man in good health.

V usage is TRBV5-1 and J usage is TRBJ2-1; D uncertain. CDR1 is SGHRS, CDR2 YFSETQ, per germline. The CDR3 is 13 residues long. V lost 3 bases to trimming and J lost 6 bases, with 10 bases between them. CDR3 sequence (DNA): TGCGCCAGCAGCTCGACATCCCGCAATGAGCAGTTCTTC. This sequence encodes CASSSTSRNEQFF.

The chain joins TRBV20-1 to TRBJ1-1; the D gene is possibly TRBD1 (5 bases). Trimming shortened V by 1 base and J by 3 bases, and 24 bases separated the two germline ends. Germline V gives CDR1 DFQATT, CDR2 SNEGSKA (reference sequence). The CDR3 is 18 residues long. In DNA form, the CDR3 reads TGCAGTGCTAGAGGCTTCGTAATGCAGGGTGGACGGGACACTGAAGCTTTCTTT. Translated, it gives CSARGFVMQGGRDTEAFF.

The chain uses TRBV5-1 and TRBJ2-5; 8 bases are a match to TRBD1. Trimming cost V 4 bases and J 4 bases; bases outside gene matches: 9. The CDR3 has 15 amino acids. Germline V gives CDR1 SGHRS, CDR2 YFSETQ. CDR3 bases: TGCGCCAGCAGCCCACCACAAACAGGGGGAGAGACCCAGTACTTC. Translating it yields CASSPPQTGGETQYF.

This rearrangement joins TRBV6-1 to TRBJ1-3, with D hard to call. Germline lookup yields CDR1 MNHNS and CDR2 SASEGT. The CDR3 is made up of 16 amino acids. With 3 bases removed from V and 0 bases from J, the gap between germline ends came to 12 bases. The CDR3: CASSEDGGSSGNTIYF. CDR3 coding DNA: TGTGCCAGCAGTGAGGATGGAGGGAGCTCTGGAAACACCATATATTTT.

This clonotype has ten or more counts. This chain joins TRBV12-3 or TRBV12-4 and TRBJ1-2; 8 bases line up with TRBD1. The V and J ends lost 6 bases and 3 bases, in that order; junction bases with no gene match: 3. This CDR3 comprises 13 residues. CDR3 nucleotide sequence: TGTGCCAGCAGACAGGGGGGGGACTATGGCTACACCTTC. Translation: CASRQGGDYGYTF.

V is TRBV20-1 and J is TRBJ2-3, with 7 nucleotides matching TRBD2. Germline V gene lookup returns CDR1 DFQATT and CDR2 SNEGSKA (reference sequence). Trimming at V came to 6 bases and at J to 4 bases, leaving 10 bases not matched to a gene. CDR3 length equals 14 residues. CDR3 residues: CSASGAMGADTQYF. The CDR3 DNA reads TGCAGTGCCAGCGGGGCTATGGGGGCAGATACGCAGTATTTT.

This clonotype has at least ten counts. V and J are TRBV11-2 and TRBJ2-5, with D possibly matching TRBD2 (6 bases). The V end lost 3 bases, the J end lost 1 base, and 12 bases lay between the germline ends. The CDR3 contains 15 residues. The germline gives CDR1 SGHAT, CDR2 FQNNGV. CDR3 bases: TGTGCCAGCAGCTTGGGGCCAGCGGGCCAAGAGACCCAGTACTTC. It is translated as CASSLGPAGQETQYF.

This clonotype has a handful of counts. CDR3 sequence reads: CASSPGGVFFDYEQYF. CDR3 sequence (DNA): TGCGCCAGCAGCCCCGGGGGGGTCTTTTTTGACTACGAGCAGTACTTC. J is TRBJ2-7 and V is TRBV5-1, with TRBD2 identical over 8 bases. Germline CDR1 and CDR2: SGHRS and YFSETQ. The CDR3 consists of 16 residues. V dropped 4 bases and J dropped 3; count of bases not matched to a gene: 12.

Ten or more counts support this clonotype. The genes are TRBV4-3 and TRBJ2-1; a weak D match, TRBD2 (5 bases). V shed 0 bases and J shed 2 bases, with 11 bases lying between them. Germline assignment: CDR1 LGHNA and CDR2 YSLEER. The CDR3 runs to 16 residues. CDR3 coding DNA: TGCGCCAGCAGCCAAGATGCGGGTCGGGCCTACAATGAGCAGTTCTTC. Protein: CASSQDAGRAYNEQFF.

At least ten counts were recorded for this clonotype. This sequence joins TRBV15 and TRBJ1-1, with D unresolved. Trimming took 7 bases from V and 3 from J, leaving 12 bases between them. The germline CDR1 and CDR2 sequences are LNHNV and YYDKDF (reference sequence). The CDR3 sequence is 13 residues long. CDR3 sequence (DNA): TGTGCCACCAAGACAAGGAGGGACACTGAAGCTTTCTTT. It is translated as CATKTRRDTEAFF.

This clonotype showed up just a few times. The J gene is TRBJ1-1, the V gene TRBV20-1, with TRBD1 matching over 7 bases. V was clipped by 5 bases and J by 8 bases; unmatched bases: 8. CDR3 length: 12 amino acids. The V gene's germline CDR1 is DFQATT and CDR2 SNEGSKA (reference sequence). The CDR3 sequence: CSAQRDSWEAFF. CDR3 sequence (DNA): TGCAGTGCTCAGCGGGACAGTTGGGAAGCTTTCTTT.

This clonotype was found many times. The V call is TRBV20-1, the J call TRBJ1-4; D is uncertain. This CDR3 spans 15 amino acids. CDR1 and CDR2 (germline): DFQATT, SNEGSKA (reference sequence). Trimming took 1 base from V and 8 from J, leaving 17 bases between them. The CDR3 is CSARATLSSGEKLFF. The CDR3 DNA follows: TGCAGTGCTAGAGCTACACTATCCTCGGGAGAAAAACTGTTTTTT.

This clonotype was recorded a few times. The V gene is TRBV7-2, the J gene TRBJ1-2; weak D call: TRBD1 (6 bases). Per germline, CDR1 SGHTA and CDR2 FQGNSA. V was cut by 6 bases and J by 3 bases, with 11 bases left in between. The CDR3 is 13 amino acids. CDR3 in amino acids: CASRRGGDYGYTF. The CDR3 region has the DNA TGTGCCAGCAGGAGGGGGGGAGACTATGGCTACACCTTC.

The V call is TRBV5-1, the J call TRBJ2-1; 9 bases are shared with TRBD2. With V trimmed by 5 bases and J by 4 bases, 7 bases remained unmatched. This CDR3 contains 15 residues. CDR1 and CDR2 (germline): SGHRS, YFSETQ. The CDR3 reads CASRQTSGFYNEQFF. The CDR3 nucleotides are TGCGCCAGCAGGCAAACTAGCGGGTTTTACAATGAGCAGTTCTTC.

The table lists this clonotype with a few counts. The CDR3 coding sequence is TGTGCCAGCAGTCCCCAGGTGGCTGGGGGCTATGGCTACACCTTC. Its translation is CASSPQVAGGYGYTF. This chain uses TRBV12-3 or TRBV12-4 with TRBJ1-2; D perhaps matches TRBD1 (5 bases). The CDR3 sequence is 15 residues long. Deletions cut 5 bases from V and 4 bases from J, with 17 bases between.

This clonotype was seen many times. This chain links TRBV10-3 with TRBJ2-1, with a tentative D call TRBD1 (6 bases). This CDR3 has 14 residues. Trimming pared 10 bases from V and 7 bases from J, leaving 20 bases between. Germline V gene sequence: CDR1 ENHRY, CDR2 SYGVKD. The CDR3 nucleotides are TGTGCCACCAGCATGGCAGGGGAAATAAATGAGCAGTTCTTC. Amino acid sequence: CATSMAGEINEQFF.

The V call is TRBV6-5, the J call TRBJ2-1; 7 nucleotides line up with TRBD2. This CDR3 is built from 16 residues. The germline V gene encodes CDR1 MNHEY and CDR2 SVGAGI. Trimming cost V 4 bases and J 3 bases; bases outside gene matches: 9. CDR3 residues: CASSSPGGRHYNEQFF. CDR3 in DNA: TGTGCCAGCAGTTCCCCCGGGGGGAGACACTACAATGAGCAGTTCTTC.

The chain links TRBV20-1 to TRBJ1-1; D is unclear. Germline CDR1 and CDR2: DFQATT and SNEGSKA (reference sequence). Trimming took 8 bases from V and 4 from J, leaving 14 bases between them. This CDR3 contains 12 residues. CDR3 residues: CSLGGRGTEAFF. CDR3 DNA: TGCAGTCTCGGAGGGCGGGGCACTGAAGCTTTCTTT.

This clonotype was observed at least ten times. The V gene is TRBV7-9, the J gene TRBJ2-1, with 9 nucleotides matching TRBD2. Germline assignment: CDR1 SEHNR and CDR2 FQNEAQ (reference sequence). This CDR3 comprises 16 residues. The junction had 9 bases not matched to a gene; V was cut back by 5 bases and J by 4 bases. CDR3 residues: CASSTYGGGDYNEQFF. Here the CDR3 DNA reads TGTGCCAGCAGCACCTATGGCGGGGGGGATTACAATGAGCAGTTCTTC. Full variable domain (outside the CDR3, taken from reference TRBV7-9 and TRBJ2-1): DTGVSQNPRHKITKRGQNVTFRCDPISEHNRLYWYRQTLGQGPEFLTYFQNEAQLEKSRLLSDRFSAERPKGSFSTLEIQRTEQGDSAMYLCASSTYGGGDYNEQFFGPGTRLTVL.

This clonotype has a count of ten or more. The gene calls are TRBV6-1 and TRBJ1-6, with D hard to call. The CDR3 totals 15 residues. Germline CDR1 is MNHNS and CDR2 is SASEGT. V lost 8 bases and J 4 bases, leaving 15 bases between the germline ends. The CDR3 DNA reads as TGTGCCAGCTTCAGCATTTCTTCTTATAATTCACCCCTCCACTTT. It encodes CASFSISSYNSPLHF.

This clonotype was seen more than once but under ten times. The chain recombines TRBV20-1 with TRBJ2-7; no clear D. This CDR3 is built from 12 residues. Per germline, CDR1 DFQATT and CDR2 SNEGSKA (reference sequence). With 3 bases removed from V and 1 base from J, the gap between germline ends came to 7 bases. For the CDR3, the DNA is TGCAGTGCTAGGTGGCTATCCTACGAGCAGTACTTC. It encodes CSARWLSYEQYF.

This clonotype was observed a handful of times. The V call is TRBV6-1, the J call TRBJ1-6; D perhaps matches TRBD1 (6 bases). This CDR3 spans 17 amino acids. Trimming cost V 0 bases and J 5 bases, with 14 bases left between them. Germline V CDR1 and CDR2: MNHNS, SASEGT. CDR3 protein: CASSEAGGFGHNSPLHF. The CDR3 nucleotides read TGTGCCAGCAGTGAAGCGGGGGGCTTCGGTCATAATTCACCCCTCCACTTT.

This clonotype was seen ten or more times. The chain is built from TRBV4-3 and TRBJ2-3; the match to TRBD2 covers 13 bases. Germline CDR1 and CDR2: LGHNA and YSLEER. V gave up 0 bases and J gave up 3 bases; unmatched junction bases: 12. This CDR3 is built from 20 residues. The CDR3 DNA sequence: TGCGCCAGCAGCCAAGATCTGGTGACTAGCGGGAGGTCGGGAACAGATACGCAGTATTTT. The encoded protein is CASSQDLVTSGRSGTDTQYF.

The gene calls are TRBV7-2 and TRBJ2-7, with 7 bases aligning to TRBD1. The ends lost 4 bases at V and 3 bases at J; junction bases unmatched: 6. The germline CDR1 and CDR2 sequences are SGHTA and FQGNSA. This CDR3 region has 14 residues. CDR3 loop: CASSSGTALYEQYF. CDR3 DNA sequence: TGTGCCAGCAGCTCCGGGACAGCCCTCTACGAGCAGTACTTC. The variable domain in full, with the rest retrieved from reference TRBV7-2 and TRBJ2-7, is GAGVSQSPSNKVTEKGKDVELRCDPISGHTALYWYRQSLGQGLEFLIYFQGNSAPDKSGLPSDRFSAERTGGSVSTLTIQRTQQEDSAVYLCASSSGTALYEQYFGPGTRLTVT.

This clonotype was seen more than once but under ten times. This rearrangement joins TRBV29-1 to TRBJ1-1; TRBD1 matches 9 bases. Looked up from germline, CDR1 is SQVTM and CDR2 is ANQGSEA. The CDR3 extends over 12 amino acids. Losses at the gene ends were 4 bases for V and 11 bases for J; bases not matched to a gene: 8. CDR3 coding DNA: TGCAGCGTTGTGGGACAGGGTCGGGAGGCTTTCTTT. The encoded protein is CSVVGQGREAFF.

The chain carries TRBV12-3 or TRBV12-4 and TRBJ2-4; 8 positions agree with TRBD1. Trimming cost V 5 bases and J 6 bases; bases outside gene matches: 3. The CDR3 length is 13 residues. The CDR3 DNA reads as TGTGCCAGCAGTCCCGGACAGGGAAACATTCAGTACTTC. It codes for CASSPGQGNIQYF.

This clonotype was found many times. This chain connects TRBV7-8 to TRBJ2-3; tentatively, D is TRBD2 (5 bases). Germline-derived CDR1 and CDR2 are SGHVS and FQNEAQ. V was trimmed by 2 bases and J by 5 bases, leaving 14 bases between them. The CDR3 loop spans 15 amino acids. CDR3 nucleotide sequence: TGTGCCAGCAGCTTAACGGACGGGGTGGGAGATACGCAGTATTTT. Amino acid sequence: CASSLTDGVGDTQYF.

This chain links TRBV19 with TRBJ1-1, with 10 bases matching TRBD1. V dropped 5 bases and J dropped 1; count of bases not matched to a gene: 7. The germline gives CDR1 LNHDA, CDR2 SQIVND (reference sequence). CDR3 length equals 16 residues. CDR3 sequence reads: CASSLETGGPNTEAFF. CDR3 coding DNA: TGTGCCAGTAGTCTCGAGACAGGGGGCCCGAACACTGAAGCTTTCTTT.

In this sample, this clonotype turned up many times. The chain recombines TRBV20-1 with TRBJ2-3; 12 nucleotides align to TRBD2. Losses at the gene ends were 0 bases for V and 5 bases for J; bases not matched to a gene: 6. This CDR3 spans 16 amino acids. Germline V CDR1 and CDR2: DFQATT, SNEGSKA (reference sequence). The CDR3 bases are TGCAGTGCTAGAGATGTGACTAGCGGGAGAATAGATACGCAGTATTTT. As protein: CSARDVTSGRIDTQYF.

This clonotype was observed at least ten times. CDR3 sequence reads: CSARGSGQGIDEQYF. The CDR3, as DNA: TGCAGTGCTAGGGGCTCCGGACAGGGGATTGACGAGCAGTACTTC. This chain connects TRBV20-1 to TRBJ2-7; 9 bases agree with TRBD1. This CDR3 contains 15 residues. Germline lookup yields CDR1 DFQATT and CDR2 SNEGSKA (reference sequence). With 3 bases clipped from V and 5 bases from J, the junction kept 11 bases outside the gene matches.

As to this clonotype: Compared with germline, one end of the junction differs, possibly owing to a read error. V usage is TRBV4-3 and J usage is TRBJ1-3; D is perhaps TRBD1 (5 bases). The CDR3 is 14 amino acids. CDR1 is LGHNA, CDR2 YSLEER, per germline. The CDR3 loop reads CARSQDRLGGAIYF. CDR3 DNA: TGCGCCAGAAGCCAAGATCGGTTGGGGGGAGCCATATATTTT.

The V gene is TRBV28, the J gene TRBJ1-1, with D possibly matching TRBD1 (5 bases). Germline V gene sequence: CDR1 MDHEN, CDR2 SYDVKM. Trimming shortened V by 7 bases and J by 4 bases, and 13 bases separated the two germline ends. This CDR3 spans 13 amino acids. The CDR3 loop reads CASIFRVPTEAFF. CDR3 coding DNA: TGTGCCAGCATTTTCAGGGTGCCCACTGAAGCTTTCTTT.